Presented here are 18 T cell receptor beta chains from one specimen sequenced in a study of shared clonotypes between healthy human individuals. The method was immunoSEQ multiplex PCR; TCRdb's version includes in-frame clones alone and lacks a portion of them. The repertoire consists of about 1.5 million clones, with roughly 98% occurring once and the leading ten covering about 0.45%. Sequenced material: naive CD4+ T cells sorted from blood. The subset is: CD45RA+ positively selected. The receptor source for this set is a young man in good health.

This chain connects TRBV28 to TRBJ1-5; D gene uncertain. CDR3 length: 12 amino acids. V dropped 4 bases and J dropped 8 bases, with 9 bases sitting between them. Germline V lookup: CDR1 MDHEN, CDR2 SYDVKM. CDR3 protein: CASSSSEKPQHF. DNA of the CDR3: TGTGCCAGCAGTTCCTCCGAGAAGCCCCAGCATTTT.

This chain joins TRBV30 and TRBJ1-3, with 7 bases that match TRBD1. Trimming at V came to 0 bases and at J to 4 bases, leaving 3 bases not matched to a gene. The CDR3 length is 14 residues. Germline assignment: CDR1 GTSNPN and CDR2 SVGIG (reference sequence). The CDR3 is CAWSVGTAGNTIYF. The CDR3 nucleotides read TGTGCCTGGAGTGTGGGGACAGCGGGAAACACCATATATTTT.

The chain uses TRBV29-1 and TRBJ2-2, with D possibly called TRBD1 or TRBD2 (5 bases each). The length of the CDR3 is 16 residues. Trimming removed 5 bases at V and 6 bases at J, with 22 bases between. Germline V gives CDR1 SQVTM, CDR2 ANQGSEA. CDR3 coding DNA: TGCAGCGTTCTTACGCCTGGGGGAGTCCCATCCGGGGAGCTGTTTTTT. It specifies CSVLTPGGVPSGELFF.

The rearrangement uses TRBV5-1 and TRBJ1-2, with 9 bases identical to TRBD1. The CDR3 has 15 amino acids. V lost 4 bases and J lost 5; bases outside the gene matches: 9. Germline V gene lookup returns CDR1 SGHRS and CDR2 YFSETQ. The chain's CDR3 is CASSPGGTGTYGYTF. DNA of the CDR3: TGCGCCAGCAGCCCAGGAGGGACAGGGACTTATGGCTACACCTTC. The full variable domain, with the rest looked up from reference TRBV5-1 and TRBJ1-2, is KAGVTQTPRYLIKTRGQQVTLSCSPISGHRSVSWYQQTPGQGLQFLFEYFSETQRNKGNFPGRFSGRQFSNSRSEMNVSTLELGDSALYLCASSPGGTGTYGYTFGSGTRLTVV.

V is TRBV4-1 and J is TRBJ1-1; D remains ambiguous. CDR3 length: 13 residues. V dropped 2 bases and J dropped 1 base, with 5 bases sitting between them. Germline V gives CDR1 MGHRA, CDR2 YSYEKL. CDR3 in amino acids: CASSQSPNTEAFF. DNA of the CDR3: TGCGCCAGCAGCCAAAGCCCGAACACTGAAGCTTTCTTT.

This chain joins TRBV2 and TRBJ2-7, with a weak D call TRBD1 (6 bases). The CDR3 totals 13 residues. Trimming cost V 1 base and J 5 bases, with 9 bases left between them. Germline CDR1 SNHLY, CDR2 FYNNEI. CDR3 DNA sequence: TGTGCCAGCAGTGAAGGCAGGGGTCACGAGCAGTACTTC. Protein product: CASSEGRGHEQYF.

J is TRBJ1-4 and V is TRBV9; possibly TRBD1 for D (6 bases). This CDR3 contains 14 residues. V gave up 0 bases and J gave up 7 bases, with 10 bases separating them. CDR1 SGDLS and CDR2 YYNGEE come from the germline V gene. The CDR3 sequence: CASSVGGASEKLFF. The CDR3 DNA follows: TGTGCCAGCAGCGTAGGGGGGGCGAGTGAAAAACTGTTTTTT.

This chain links TRBV5-1 with TRBJ2-5; D is uncertain. Looked up from germline, CDR1 is SGHRS and CDR2 is YFSETQ. Trimming stripped 4 bases from V and 1 base from J, with 11 bases between. CDR3 length equals 14 residues. The CDR3 nucleotides are TGCGCCAGCAGCCCAGACTGGCTCCAAGAGACCCAGTACTTC. Translating it yields CASSPDWLQETQYF.

This rearrangement joins TRBV29-1 to TRBJ1-4, with 7 bases aligning to TRBD1. Germline assignment: CDR1 SQVTM and CDR2 ANQGSEA. CDR3 length equals 14 residues. V was clipped by 7 bases and J by 0 bases; unmatched bases: 5. CDR3 in DNA: TGCAGCGCTGGGGGGACAGCAACTAATGAAAAACTGTTTTTT. Encoded protein: CSAGGTATNEKLFF.

The CDR3 region is CASSFGLAENIQYF. CDR3 sequence (DNA): TGTGCCAGCAGCTTCGGACTAGCGGAAAACATTCAGTACTTC. The rearrangement uses TRBV11-2 and TRBJ2-4; TRBD2 aligns across 10 bases. This CDR3 has 14 residues. The junction had 1 base not matched to a gene; V was cut back by 3 bases and J by 5 bases. Germline V gene sequence: CDR1 SGHAT, CDR2 FQNNGV.

A note on this clone: In this CDR3 the conserved last residue, phenylalanine or tryptophan, is missing, so a read error is likely. Because the CDR3's place on the DNA is in doubt, the DNA is left out and the CDR3 is given as listed by TCRdb. This chain connects TRBV2 to TRBJ1-1. Ends included, the CDR3 has 11 residues. Looked up from germline, CDR1 is SNHLY and CDR2 is FYNNEI. CDR3 in amino acids: CASSVSREVLD.

CDR3 protein: CASTSGGVNEKLFF. The CDR3 DNA sequence: TGCGCCAGCACCTCAGGGGGAGTTAATGAAAAACTGTTTTTT. The chain is built from TRBV5-1 and TRBJ1-4; 7 nucleotides align to TRBD1. Trimming cost V 6 bases and J 4 bases; bases outside gene matches: 6. Germline-derived CDR1 and CDR2 are SGHRS and YFSETQ. The CDR3 is 14 residues long.

The rearrangement joins TRBV10-3 to TRBJ2-7, with 11 bases matching TRBD2. In germline, CDR1 is ENHRY, CDR2 SYGVKD. V lost 7 bases and J lost 5; bases outside the gene matches: 10. This CDR3 contains 15 residues. CDR3 DNA sequence: TGTGCCATCACGGAGCTAGCGGGAGGATTCCACGAGCAGTACTTC. The encoded protein is CAITELAGGFHEQYF.

The chain combines TRBV5-4 with TRBJ2-5; D remains unclear. Germline assignment: CDR1 SGHNT and CDR2 YYREEE (reference sequence). The V gene lost 0 bases and the J gene lost 1 base, with 10 bases spanning the gap. The CDR3 has 15 residues. DNA for the CDR3: TGTGCCAGCAGCTTGGGGCAGAACTTCCAAGAGACCCAGTACTTC. Its translation is CASSLGQNFQETQYF.

This rearrangement joins TRBV19 to TRBJ2-2; D uncertain. V was shortened by 7 bases and J by 7 bases, with 16 bases between the two germline ends. The CDR3 has 14 residues. The V gene's germline CDR1 is LNHDA and CDR2 SQIVND (reference sequence). The CDR3 reads CASNWYKRDGELFF. Written as DNA, the CDR3 is TGTGCCAGTAACTGGTACAAACGCGACGGGGAGCTGTTTTTT.

This chain uses TRBV5-1 with TRBJ2-3, with D unresolved. CDR3 length equals 13 residues. The V gene's germline CDR1 is SGHRS and CDR2 YFSETQ. Trimming pared 1 base from V and 2 bases from J, leaving 5 bases between. CDR3 residues: CASSLLVTDTQYF. In DNA form, the CDR3 reads TGCGCCAGCAGCTTGTTGGTCACAGATACGCAGTATTTT.

The chain couples TRBV5-1 to TRBJ2-3, with a weak D call TRBD2 (6 bases). Germline CDR1 reads SGHRS; CDR2 reads YFSETQ. V dropped 0 bases and J dropped 0 bases, with 11 bases sitting between them. This CDR3 contains 16 residues. CDR3 in amino acids: CASSLGSSGSTDTQYF. The CDR3 DNA sequence: TGCGCCAGCAGCTTGGGTAGTAGCGGAAGCACAGATACGCAGTATTTT.

This CDR3 reads CSVRDRGDGYTF. CDR3 bases: TGCAGCGTCCGCGACAGGGGCGATGGCTACACCTTC. V is TRBV29-1 and J is TRBJ1-2; TRBD1 aligns across 8 bases. V lost 6 bases and J lost 6; bases outside the gene matches: 6. Looked up from germline, CDR1 is SQVTM and CDR2 is ANQGSEA. The CDR3 is 12 residues long.